This T cell receptor beta chain derives from a study of T cells in Graves' hyperthyroidism and ophthalmopathy (dated by TCRdb to between 2018 and 2021). The study in broad terms: Peripheral blood was collected at initial diagnosis, before any treatment. To identify TCR V-J signatures that set the groups apart, the researchers used a discovery cohort of 100 patients, made up of about 44 with Graves' ophthalmopathy and 57 with stable Graves' hyperthyroidism. An independent validation cohort of some 18 hyperthyroidism patients and 15 or so patients who later progressed to ophthalmopathy tested prospective prediction of ophthalmopathy. The 95 to 100 discovery patients were randomly divided into training and test sets at a 7:3 ratio. Thyroid tissue and blood T-cell repertoires from roughly six Graves' hyperthyroidism patients were also compared in the study. Once sampling was done, hyperthyroidism patients were given methimazole at a starting dose of 30 mg daily, whereas ophthalmopathy patients were given high-dose intravenous methylprednisolone. The paper reports TCR Vbeta CDR3 sequencing of some 140 peripheral blood samples: approximately 41 ophthalmopathy, fewer than 85 hyperthyroidism and 17 progressor patients.

The TCR beta CDR3 regions were amplified from the RNA transcripts. For the first round of RT-PCR on the TCR CDR3, the HTBI primer set was used together with the Qiagen OneStep RT-PCR kit. Libraries were constructed in a second round of multiplex PCR, after which size selection and purification were carried out. Paired-end sequencing of the libraries was performed with 100 bp reads on an Illumina HiSeq2000. In the authors' own workflow: SOAPnuke was used to process the raw data, throwing out any read that contained adapters or uncalled bases, had a mean Phred below 15, or lacked an exact constant-primer or identifier match. COPE v1.2.5 was used to merge high-quality paired reads, and clonotypes were defined as unique nucleotide sequences. MiTCR v1.1 was used to align the clonotypes against IMGT TRBV, TRBD and TRBJ reference segments. Analysis was restricted to V-J combinations with a frequency above 0.0001, which covered roughly 99% of repertoires. The TCS score was defined as F50 (clonal expansion) divided by E x V (chaos), with BLOSUM62-based TCRdist calculated between CDR3 peptides within each V-J. Welch's t-statistics and random forest reduced around 510 V-J features to 13, which were used in a naive Bayes classifier (R e1071). The public reads were reanalyzed by TCRdb: fastp trimming at Q25, MiXCR alignment, in-frame beta chains only. Records with the same CDR3 protein are collapsed into one entry carrying the most frequent genes and DNA. None of the V and J calls come from the authors' own analysis; TCRdb made them. Counted in this sample were 450,000 to 500,000 distinct CDR3 sequences; about 20% of them appeared once. In total, the top ten clones hold under 55% of the sample.

The CDR3 spans 14 residues, from the cysteine through the phenylalanine. The sequence is cut down to CDR3 DNA, 42 bases in frame from base 1. The germline V gene supplies CDR1 SGHVS and CDR2 FQNEAQ. Deletion took 5 bases off V and 7 bases off J, with a span of 15 bases between the germline ends. There are a few counts of this clonotype. Its antigen is still unknown. No per-base quality is available; no much larger clone lies one base away. Study-wide conclusions, independent of this receptor: A 13 V-J signature model separated ophthalmopathy from stable hyperthyroidism, with approximately 87% sensitivity and 81.08% specificity in cross-validation and 80%/75% in testing. Most expanded thyroid clonotypes (frequency above 0.001) were also found in blood, which suggests that blood repertoires may mirror thyroid immune responses. During validation, the model predicted progression to ophthalmopathy a median of about 6.5 months ahead of onset, with just under 71% sensitivity and about 75% specificity. Sample size was not statistically predetermined, and investigators were not blinded to group allocation.

Moderately to severely active disease, a Clinical Activity Score of at least 3, a NOSPECS grade of at least 4, and a duration under 3 months were present in ophthalmopathy patients. Any patient with an uncontrolled infection, another autoimmune disease, pregnancy or lactation was excluded. Diagnoses were established on the basis of clinical symptoms, serum thyroxine and TRAb, thyroid ultrasound, and orbital computed tomography. PBMCs were isolated from roughly 10 ml of fresh peripheral blood by Ficoll-Paque density gradient centrifugation. Total RNA was extracted with Trizol reagent, and quality was checked on an Agilent 2100 Bioanalyzer.

The source of this sequence is a woman aged 65 to 85 with Graves' ophthalmopathy. Here the chain combines TRBV7-8 and TRBJ1-5, with TRBD1 as a weak D call on 5 bases. Material: blood. CDR3 sequence: CASSVDIPNQPQHF. The DNA sequence follows: TGTGCCAGCAGCGTGGACATTCCCAACCAGCCCCAGCATTTT.